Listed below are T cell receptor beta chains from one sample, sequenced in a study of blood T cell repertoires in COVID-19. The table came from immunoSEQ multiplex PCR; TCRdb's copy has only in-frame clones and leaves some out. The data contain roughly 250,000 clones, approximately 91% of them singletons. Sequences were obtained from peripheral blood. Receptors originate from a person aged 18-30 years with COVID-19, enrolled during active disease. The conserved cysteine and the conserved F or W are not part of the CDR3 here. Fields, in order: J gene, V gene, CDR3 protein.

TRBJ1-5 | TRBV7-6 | ASSSRGKRPQH
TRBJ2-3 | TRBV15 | ATSRDRVSDTQY
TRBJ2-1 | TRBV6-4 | ASSLLAGGPDEQF
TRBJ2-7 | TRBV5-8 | ASSFASGSYEQY
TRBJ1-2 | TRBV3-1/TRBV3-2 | ASSQDVRGMSYT
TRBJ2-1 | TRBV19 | ASSIAGSGGYNEQF
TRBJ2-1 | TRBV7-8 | ASSLVVEGEQF
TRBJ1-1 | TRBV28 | ATRTANTEAF
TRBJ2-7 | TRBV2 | ASRARTSGYPSYEQY
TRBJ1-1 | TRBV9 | ASSVTGNTEAF
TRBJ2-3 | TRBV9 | ASSTFEGGFADTQY
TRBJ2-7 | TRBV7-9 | ASSAQGVAYEQY
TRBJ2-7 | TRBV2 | ASRRGTTYEQY
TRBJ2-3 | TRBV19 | ASSIGGDASTDTQY
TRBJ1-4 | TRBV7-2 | ASSPRGAFNEKLF
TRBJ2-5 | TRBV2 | ASSTGRGTQY
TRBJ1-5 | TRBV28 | ASSLWDILNQPQH
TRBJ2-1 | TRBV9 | ASSSPPGGGYNEQF
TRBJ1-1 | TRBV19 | ASIGYAGSNTEAF
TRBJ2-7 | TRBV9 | ASSVGQGNYEQY
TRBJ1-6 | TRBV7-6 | ASSPDESYNSPLH
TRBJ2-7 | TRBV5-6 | ASSHGRRQGSYEQY
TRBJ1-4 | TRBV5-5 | ASSFDSNEKLF
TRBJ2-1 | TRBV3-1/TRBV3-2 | ASSQTSGRAYNEQF
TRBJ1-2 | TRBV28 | ASTDRAVGYT
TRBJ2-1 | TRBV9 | ASSVLKVTGGEQF
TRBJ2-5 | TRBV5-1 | ASSLYTGQETQY
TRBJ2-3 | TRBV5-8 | ASPLVSSGRGTDTQY
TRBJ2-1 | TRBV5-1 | ASSLGLAGGYNEQF
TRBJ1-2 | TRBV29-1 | SATGVSDYGYT
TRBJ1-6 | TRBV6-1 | ASSGGIRDSKNNSPLH
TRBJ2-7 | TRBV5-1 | ASSPGQVNYEQY
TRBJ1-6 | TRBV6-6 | ASSYSQGGSPLH
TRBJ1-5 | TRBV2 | ASSTGVFNQPQH
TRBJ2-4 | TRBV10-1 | ASSATGAVNIQY
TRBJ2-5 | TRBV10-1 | ASSDRKSETQY
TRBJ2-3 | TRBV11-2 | ASSLVGGGTDTQY
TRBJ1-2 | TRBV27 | ASSPWEAGGGYT
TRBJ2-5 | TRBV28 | ASLAGGEETQY
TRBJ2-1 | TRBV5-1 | ASSFGLAGSYNEQF
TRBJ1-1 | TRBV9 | ASSDKQGGSHEAF
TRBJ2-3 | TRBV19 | ASSIGSGTDTQY
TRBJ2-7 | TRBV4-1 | ASSQDTGTGFYEQY
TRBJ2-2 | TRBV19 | ASSTSGSWAGELF
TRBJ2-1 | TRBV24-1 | ATSERTSIFEQF
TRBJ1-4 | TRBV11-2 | ASSLGPGKTTNEKLF